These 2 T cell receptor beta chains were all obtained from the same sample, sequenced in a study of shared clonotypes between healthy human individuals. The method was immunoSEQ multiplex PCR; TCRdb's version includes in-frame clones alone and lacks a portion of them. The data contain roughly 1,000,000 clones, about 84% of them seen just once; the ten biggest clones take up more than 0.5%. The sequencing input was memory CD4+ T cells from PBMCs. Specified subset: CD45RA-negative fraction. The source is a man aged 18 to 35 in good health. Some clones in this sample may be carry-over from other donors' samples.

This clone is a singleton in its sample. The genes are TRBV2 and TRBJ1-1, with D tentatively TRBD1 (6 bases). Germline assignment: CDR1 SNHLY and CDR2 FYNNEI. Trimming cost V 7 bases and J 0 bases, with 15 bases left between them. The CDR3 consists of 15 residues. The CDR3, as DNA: TGTGCCAGCACCCCTAGGGGGGGCATGAACACTGAAGCTTTCTTT. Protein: CASTPRGGMNTEAFF. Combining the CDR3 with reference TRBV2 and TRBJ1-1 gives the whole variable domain EPEVTQTPSHQVTQMGQEVILRCVPISNHLYFYWYRQILGQKVEFLVSFYNNEISEKSEIFDDQFSVERPDGSNFTLKIRSTKLEDSAMYFCASTPRGGMNTEAFFGQGTRLTVV.

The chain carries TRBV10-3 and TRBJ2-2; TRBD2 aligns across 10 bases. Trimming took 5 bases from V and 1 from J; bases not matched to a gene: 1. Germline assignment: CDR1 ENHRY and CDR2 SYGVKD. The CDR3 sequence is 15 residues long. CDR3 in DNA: TGTGCCATCAGTCGGACTAGCGGGAACACCGGGGAGCTGTTTTTT. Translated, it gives CAISRTSGNTGELFF.